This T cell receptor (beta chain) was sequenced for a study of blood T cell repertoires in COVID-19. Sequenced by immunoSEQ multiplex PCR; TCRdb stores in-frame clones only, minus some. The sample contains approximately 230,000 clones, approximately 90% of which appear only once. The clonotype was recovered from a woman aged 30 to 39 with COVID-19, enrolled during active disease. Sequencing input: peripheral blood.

CDR3 nucleotides: TGTGCCAGTAGTATTAAACAACAGGGGTTTGTGGCCAACGTCCTGACTTTC. It codes for CASSIKQQGFVANVLTF. This chain uses TRBV19 with TRBJ2-6; 7 bases are a match to TRBD1. This CDR3 has 17 residues. CDR1 is LNHDA and CDR2 is SQIVND in the germline V gene (reference sequence). V was pared by 3 bases and J by 6 bases, with 11 bases of the junction left unmatched.